This record covers a single T cell receptor (beta chain). Its target antigen remains unknown. Per-base quality was not reported, and no clone a single base away is much larger than it. The germline V gene encodes CDR1 SGDLS and CDR2 YYNGEE. The CDR3 measures 14 amino acids from cysteine to phenylalanine. The kept DNA is CDR3 alone, 42 bases in frame from the first base. Trimming removed 1 base from V and 4 bases from J; the gene matches leave 3 bases unexplained. This entry is derived from a study of human T cells and chemical hapten exposure (dated by TCRdb to 2020 to 2022). With regard to the full study: For sensitization, 2% DPC in acetone was applied to a 2 cm by 2 cm area of upper inner arm skin. Patients additionally received weekly therapeutic DPC doses to the scalp throughout the roughly 25-week study period. Patch testing on the upper back used Finn chambers containing 0.01% DPC, with scoring done after 6 days according to International Contact Dermatitis Research Group standards. Alopecia areata with under or over 50% scalp involvement, alopecia totalis and alopecia universalis were represented in the patient cohort, which was mostly female. The libraries were sequenced as a pool, and the TCR yield per sample differed mostly because of small variations in library volumes within the pool. The study tracked peripheral blood TCR repertoire changes in vivo during primary and secondary sensitization to the hapten diphenylcyclopropenone (DPC) in alopecia patients. Blood samples were taken from patients before sensitization (week 0) and then at 2, 6 and about 24 weeks after DPC sensitization. Blood for TCR sequencing was provided by twenty-nine alopecia patients at one to four time points (pre-sensitization, 2, 6 and 24 weeks). General study outcomes and caveats: The number of PT1 expanded TCRs positively correlated with patch test score, significant at thresholds 8, 16 and 32 but not 4. Because all patients had alopecia, a presumed autoimmune disease, the immune response of the patients might differ from that of healthy individuals. DPC sensitization did not change the number of TCRs with a frequency above 1 in 1000, and there was no evidence of changes in global repertoire structure. Repeated subsampling changed both the strength of the expansion versus patch-test correlation and the threshold at which the correlation became significant. Significantly more large CDR3 similarity clusters were formed by expanded TCRs than by pre-sensitization or healthy control sets, consistent with antigen-driven responses.

The sample's time point, from its label and the paper: patch test 1, 2 weeks after DPC sensitization. What the treatment or condition label conveys for this sample: therapeutic diphenylcyclopropenone sensitization with weekly scalp DPC. Blood at each patch-test visit was drawn before the patch test was applied. Eligible patients were aged 18 to 70, diagnosed with alopecia, deemed suitable for DPC therapy, and excluded if pregnant. Total RNA was extracted from unfractionated whole blood that had been collected in Tempus Blood RNA tubes. The library was prepared using RACE. Data came from a NextSeq 500. During library preparation, unique molecular identifiers were attached to individual cDNA molecules so that TCRs could be counted quantitatively and reproducibly. Each blood RNA sample was used to sequence both TCR alpha and TCR beta chains. On the study's bioinformatics: The median number of TCRs per sample was 95,638, ranging from about 20,000 to 750,000. V, J and CDR3 annotation of the TCR reads was carried out using the Decombinator software suite. For PS versus PT1 abundance plots, all samples were subsampled to the same number of TCRs (28,000). Expanded TCRs were defined as absent before sensitization and observed at least eight times at the 2-week time point. TCRdb reanalyzed the raw reads on its own, using fastp at Q25 for trimming and MiXCR for clone calling, and kept in-frame beta chains. One record per CDR3 amino acid sequence lists the most common genes and DNA. The V and J calls were determined by TCRdb, not by the authors. Across this sample there are approximately 350,000 distinct CDR3 sequences, with around 7% seen only once. More than 7% of the sample comes from the top ten.

The clonotype was recovered from a woman aged 18 to 35 with alopecia areata. Some clones in this sample may be carry-over from other donors' samples. The sequence joins TRBV9 to TRBJ2-5, with 8 central nucleotides matching TRBD2. Material: whole blood, obtained in connection with sensitization to the hapten diphenylcyclopropenone (DPC). The nucleotides are TGTGCCAGCAGCGTACGGGGGGGATTAGAGACCCAGTACTTC. This encodes CASSVRGGLETQYF.